This T cell receptor beta chain was retrieved from a study of T cells in Graves' hyperthyroidism and ophthalmopathy. Amplification of TCR beta CDR3 regions used RNA as the template. An initial round of RT-PCR targeting the TCR CDR3 relied on the HTBI primer set. A single record per CDR3 protein comes from TCRdb applying MiXCR to the multiplex PCR reads. Here the sample spans hundreds of thousands of distinct CDR3 sequences, around 15% being singletons. V dropped 0 bases and J dropped 4; count of bases not matched to a gene: 6. Germline values: CDR1 SGHNT, CDR2 YENEEA. The CDR3 has 16 residues. Only a few counts were recorded for this clonotype.

The specimen sequenced was blood. This rearrangement joins TRBV11-3 to TRBJ2-7; 10 positions agree with TRBD1. This receptor was taken from a man in his forties or fifties with Graves' ophthalmopathy. CDR3 residues: CASSLDLGDRGYEQYF. CDR3 DNA sequence: TGTGCCAGCAGCTTAGATCTTGGGGACAGGGGTTACGAGCAGTACTTC.